Listed below are T cell receptor beta chains from one sample, sequenced in a study of PD-L1 blockade in urothelial cancer. Sequencing used immunoSEQ multiplex PCR; TCRdb keeps in-frame clones, though not all of them. This table has 100,000 to 150,000 clones, more than 75% appearing once. This sample comprised PBMCs, obtained around atezolizumab (anti-PD-L1) treatment. The receptors were sampled from a man aged 45 to 65 with urothelial cancer. CDR3s include the opening cysteine and the closing phenylalanine or tryptophan. Clone size is stated in some rows and not others, as once, few, many or a class when expanded.

clone_size j_call v_call cdr3_aa
NA TRBJ1-2 TRBV28 CASSSRQRTGTGYGYTF
NA TRBJ2-1 TRBV29-1 CSDLRQGGQWEQFF
once TRBJ1-3 TRBV6-5 CASSVRDSGNTIYF
NA TRBJ2-7 TRBV6-5 CASSYSFGDSYEQYF
NA TRBJ2-2 TRBV19 CASSMGQNTGELFF
NA TRBJ2-7 TRBV28 CASSLSRQGGFYEQYF
NA TRBJ2-7 TRBV9 CASSATSGRAHEQYF
NA TRBJ1-2 TRBV6-5 CASSDRGLGGYTF
NA TRBJ1-6 TRBV25-1 CASSEAGQGDNSPLHF
NA TRBJ1-1 TRBV11-2 CASSLNRGNTEAFF
NA TRBJ1-5 TRBV4-2 CASSQGRNQPQHF
NA TRBJ2-1 TRBV9 CASSPSRNEQFF
NA TRBJ1-1 TRBV30 CAWSESGRSEAFF
NA TRBJ2-7 TRBV6-1 CAILSGARDFYEQYF
once TRBJ2-7 TRBV27 CASRNKAGTSYEQYF
NA TRBJ2-1 TRBV7-8 CASSLARGSGSKPYNEQFF
NA TRBJ2-1 TRBV10-3 CAISGGLAGSYNEQFF
NA TRBJ2-1 TRBV7-8 CASSGTGGYNEQFF
NA TRBJ1-5 TRBV19 CASSSFREVDQPQHF
once TRBJ2-1 TRBV10-3 CAISVETSGGRNEQFF
NA TRBJ2-6 TRBV19 CASRAHSGANVLTF
once TRBJ2-1 TRBV14 CASSHSGDSSYNEQFF
NA TRBJ2-7 TRBV28 CASSLLDPGGTYEQYF
NA TRBJ2-5 TRBV5-3 CARSFRDRGRSETQYF
NA TRBJ1-6 TRBV2 CASSLSENNSPLHF
NA TRBJ1-5 TRBV19 CASSMRDINQPQHF
NA TRBJ1-1 TRBV18 CASQIGALNTEAFF
medium-sized TRBJ2-2 TRBV6-4 CASSGLAGANTGELFF
NA TRBJ1-1 TRBV27 CASSPRRRGGNTEAFF
NA TRBJ2-7 TRBV7-9 CASSLPGTSDYEQYF